This is a list of T cell receptor beta chains from one sample in a study of OX40 agonist ivuxolimab in advanced cancers. Generated by immunoSEQ multiplex PCR, the TCRdb table keeps only in-frame clones and is missing some. The data contain 65,000 to 75,000 clones, over 80% of them singletons. The specimen was CD4+ or CD8+ T cells sorted from blood, collected in a trial of the OX40 agonist ivuxolimab. The source of these receptors is an adult with an advanced solid tumor such as melanoma, head and neck, liver or kidney cancer. CDR3s leave out the opening cysteine and the closing phenylalanine or tryptophan. A D gene is named only where the DNA matches it firmly.

.,TRBV6-1,TRBJ2-1,ASSEQGSSYNEQF
.,TRBV4-1,TRBJ2-7,ASSQDSGRAYEQY
TRBD1,TRBV7-2,TRBJ1-6,ASSLMQGAETYNSPLH
.,TRBV28,TRBJ1-3,ASSTILLGRGLGNTIY
TRBD1,TRBV27,TRBJ1-4,ASGDRGSNEKLF
.,TRBV4-3,TRBJ1-2,ASSQDQGRGYT
TRBD2,TRBV9,TRBJ2-1,ASSPAGDYNEQF
TRBD2,TRBV5-1,TRBJ2-7,ASSSGGTSVYEQY
TRBD1,TRBV2,TRBJ1-1,ASSVGQGPDTEAF
.,TRBV2,TRBJ2-7,ASTKQPNYEQY
TRBD1,TRBV11-1,TRBJ1-2,ASSRDRAGYGYT
.,TRBV4-3,TRBJ2-3,ASSQDRDLYVDTQY